This TCR beta chain was profiled in a study of a mutant IDH1 vaccine in newly diagnosed glioma. In the study overall: Most patients had radiochemotherapy with temozolomide before enrollment; others had one alone.

Broader study findings: The occurrence of vaccine-induced immune responses was seen in more than 85% of patients. Top-clonotype changes in peripheral T cells seemed unrelated to pseudoprogression.

Germline CDR1 reads SEHNR; CDR2 reads FQNEAQ (reference sequence). J gave up 3 bases and V 0 bases, and 4 bases lay outside the gene matches. CDR3 length equals 16 residues. TCRdb's copy holds only in-frame clones and misses some; the assay was immunoSEQ multiplex PCR. The table includes 60,000 to 70,000 clones, roughly four fifths detected once. Time point noted: week 47, end of study. Vaccinated patients received 300 ug of mutant IDH1 20-mer peptide per dose, with topical imiquimod. For this clone: What it binds is not known.

This rearrangement joins TRBV7-9 to TRBJ1-2, with 10 bases identical to TRBD1. The input for sequencing was PBMCs, taken from a glioma patient whose treatment included an IDH1 peptide vaccine. This receptor was identified in a man aged 25 to 40 with glioma. For the CDR3, the DNA is TGTGCCAGCAGCTTAGCCCGGACAGGGGGGGACTATGGCTACACCTTC. This codes for CASSLARTGGDYGYTF.